These 8 T cell receptor beta chains share one sample of origin, sequenced in a study of CD8 T cells in ankylosing spondylitis. Study outcomes and limitations: Seven to nine highly homologous variants made up a TCR beta motif, and this motif appeared characteristic of ankylosing spondylitis blood.

The antigens these receptors bind are not known. Each CDR3 protein is one row after TCRdb ran MiXCR on the 5' RACE reads. Of some 840,000 distinct CDR3 sequences listed, about 10% are singletons. The source material was blood, either unsorted or a sorted T cell fraction (not recorded which). These receptors were obtained from a male donor with ankylosing spondylitis.

The V and J genes are TRBV7-6 and TRBJ2-7; 7 nucleotides agree with TRBD1. CDR1 and CDR2 from the germline V gene are SGHVS and FNYEAQ. V shed 3 bases, J shed 7 bases, and the junction held 6 bases outside the gene matches. This CDR3 comprises 13 residues. The CDR3 region is CASSFLNRGEQYF. In DNA, the CDR3 is TGTGCCAGCAGCTTCCTAAACAGGGGTGAGCAGTACTTC.

Ten or more counts support this clonotype. V and J are TRBV7-2 and TRBJ2-1; D is uncertain. V shed 4 bases and J shed 9 bases, with 7 bases lying between them. From germline, CDR1 is SGHTA and CDR2 FQGNSA. The CDR3 has 11 amino acids. The DNA of the CDR3 is TGTGCCAGCAGCTCCGTGATTGAGCAGTTCTTC. It encodes CASSSVIEQFF.

The rearrangement links TRBV12-3 or TRBV12-4 to TRBJ2-1; D is perhaps TRBD1 (5 bases). This CDR3 comprises 15 residues. V was shortened by 5 bases and J by 4 bases, with 15 bases between the two germline ends. In nucleotides, the CDR3 is TGTGCCAGCAGTCCGTACAGGAAATCTTACAATGAGCAGTTCTTC. It translates to CASSPYRKSYNEQFF.

This clonotype was counted only a few times. The chain combines TRBV29-1 with TRBJ2-7, with a tentative D call TRBD1 (5 bases). The V gene lost 7 bases and the J gene lost 4 bases, with 14 bases spanning the gap. Germline V gives CDR1 SQVTM, CDR2 ANQGSEA. This CDR3 is built from 12 residues. The CDR3 coding sequence is TGCAGCGCCAAGGACACTAAATACGAGCAGTACTTC. Amino acid sequence: CSAKDTKYEQYF.

This clonotype was recorded at least ten times. The V and J genes are TRBV29-1 and TRBJ2-5; D unclear. The V end lost 8 bases, the J end lost 5 bases, and 15 bases lay between the germline ends. CDR3 length: 12 amino acids. In germline, CDR1 is SQVTM, CDR2 ANQGSEA. This CDR3 reads CSSFPPGETQYF. The CDR3 region has the DNA TGCAGCAGTTTCCCCCCCGGTGAGACCCAGTACTTC.

The chain couples TRBV25-1 to TRBJ2-6; no clear D gene. This CDR3 is built from 17 residues. V lost 1 base and J 0 bases, leaving 10 bases between the germline ends. Germline V gene sequence: CDR1 MGHDK, CDR2 SYGVNS. The CDR3 nucleotides are TGTGCCAGCAGTGAATGGGAAGATTCCTCTGGGGCCAACGTCCTGACTTTC. Its protein is CASSEWEDSSGANVLTF.

This clonotype was picked up a small number of times. The rearrangement joins TRBV15 to TRBJ1-5; D uncertain. This CDR3 has 15 amino acids. CDR1 LNHNV and CDR2 YYDKDF come from the germline V gene (reference sequence). The V end lost 3 bases, the J end lost 1 base, and 10 bases lay between the germline ends. DNA for the CDR3: TGTGCCACCAGCAGTCCCACCCGAAGCAATCAGCCCCAGCATTTT. Its translation: CATSSPTRSNQPQHF.

This clonotype showed up just a few times. In nucleotides, the CDR3 is TGTGCCAGCAGCGTAGAAGCGTTGCCACCCCTCCACTTT. Its protein product is CASSVEALPPLHF. The gene calls are TRBV9 and TRBJ1-6; D uncertain. Germline assignment: CDR1 SGDLS and CDR2 YYNGEE. Trimming shortened V by 0 bases and J by 11 bases, and 9 bases separated the two germline ends. The CDR3 runs to 13 residues.